This T cell receptor beta chain derives from a study of EBV T-cell therapy then PD-1 blockade in nasopharyngeal carcinoma. Clones were read by immunoSEQ multiplex PCR, and TCRdb kept only the in-frame ones, dropping some. The sample lists roughly 22,000 clones; 82% were seen once. Described treatment: AdE1-LMPpoly-expanded autologous EBV-specific T-cell therapy followed by anti-PD-1 nivolumab. As to this clone: Its target is not known.

The V gene lost 3 bases and the J gene lost 5 bases, with 17 bases spanning the gap. The germline CDR1 and CDR2 sequences are SGHVS and FNYEAQ. The CDR3 is 15 residues long. Source: CD8+ T cells from blood, taken at day -245 from a patient whose treatment included autologous EBV-specific T cells and nivolumab. V gene TRBV7-6 combines with J gene TRBJ2-7, with D possibly matching TRBD2 (5 bases). This receptor was obtained from a man in his forties with nasopharyngeal carcinoma. The CDR3 DNA reads TGTGCCAGCAGCTTTGGGCGAGGGCGGTCCCACGAGCAGTACTTC. Translating gives CASSFGRGRSHEQYF.